This TCR beta chain appears in the sequencing data of a study of response to subunit inactivated influenza vaccine. This clonotype was detected only a few times. The antigen is not known. Study conclusions and caveats: New T cells are recruited in small numbers by each seasonal influenza vaccination, according to the authors' suggestion.

Each CDR3 protein is one row after TCRdb ran MiXCR on the RT-PCR reads. Of fewer than 250,000 distinct CDR3 sequences listed, about 15% are singletons. The CDR3 loop spans 13 amino acids. Germline V gives CDR1 SEHNR, CDR2 FQNEAQ (reference sequence). V lost 5 bases and J lost 5; bases outside the gene matches: 3. Here the sequenced sample was CD8+ T cells sorted from PBMCs, taken approximately 5 days after vaccination. The source is a man aged 50 or older who received an inactivated influenza vaccine. V gene TRBV7-9 combines with J gene TRBJ2-7, with 10 bases lining up with TRBD1. In DNA form, the CDR3 reads TGTGCCAGCAGCCGACAGGGGGCTGACGAGCAGTACTTC. This sequence encodes CASSRQGADEQYF.